This T cell receptor beta chain emerged from a study of regulatory dendritic cells for organ transplantation. Across the study: On day 6, the dendritic cells were exposed to LPS.

Allogeneic regulatory or mature dendritic cells were co-cultured for roughly five days with CFSE-labeled sorted T cells at 1:10. TCRdb's table, derived via immunoSEQ multiplex PCR, lists solely in-frame clones and lacks some. The sample records 9,500 to 15,000 clones, roughly 64% being singletons. Germline CDR1 SGHRS, CDR2 YFSETQ. CDR3 length equals 16 residues. Trimming cost V 4 bases and J 4 bases; bases outside gene matches: 10. Whole-study results and caveats: Alloreactive memory CD8+ T cell pools varied considerably between individuals. Memory CD8+ T cells were the most oligoclonal; naive cells were highly diverse. The most alloreactive TCR clonotypes were found in resting memory CD8+ cells.

Sample share makes this clone medium-sized (0.01 to 0.1%). The antigen is unknown. The J gene is TRBJ1-2, the V gene TRBV5-1, with TRBD1 matching over 10 bases. Input material: naive CD8+ T cells from blood cultured with dendritic cells. Subset here: CD45RA+ naive T cells. This sequence originates from a human donor in good health. The CDR3 protein is CASSHTGTGVPYGYTF. The CDR3 region has the DNA TGCGCCAGCAGCCATACCGGGACAGGGGTTCCCTATGGCTACACCTTC.